This TCR beta chain emerged from a study of blood T cell repertoires in COVID-19. Study overall: The United States, Italy and Spain provided the acute and convalescent COVID-19 samples.

Under the authors' procedure: Scientists estimated how many nucleated cells there were by amplifying reference gene primers. Assay used: immunoSEQ multiplex PCR; TCRdb lists only in-frame clones, some missing. The V and J calls and the clone size are those of that table, but D and trimming were determined from the DNA. Of approximately 150,000 clones detected, more than 75% appear once; the ten largest clones hold around 2%. After removal of 2 bases from V and 1 base from J, the junction contained 12 bases not matched to a gene. This CDR3 is built from 18 residues. This sequence was found in a man aged 45-60 years who had recovered from COVID-19. This chain joins TRBV23-1 and TRBJ1-2; the match to TRBD1 covers 8 bases. TRBV23-1 is reported as an ORF; its role is uncertain. Sequenced sample: peripheral blood. The CDR3 DNA is TGCGCCAGCAGTCAAAATTCCGGGACAGGTGCTTTTAACTATGGCTACACCTTC. Protein sequence: CASSQNSGTGAFNYGYTF.